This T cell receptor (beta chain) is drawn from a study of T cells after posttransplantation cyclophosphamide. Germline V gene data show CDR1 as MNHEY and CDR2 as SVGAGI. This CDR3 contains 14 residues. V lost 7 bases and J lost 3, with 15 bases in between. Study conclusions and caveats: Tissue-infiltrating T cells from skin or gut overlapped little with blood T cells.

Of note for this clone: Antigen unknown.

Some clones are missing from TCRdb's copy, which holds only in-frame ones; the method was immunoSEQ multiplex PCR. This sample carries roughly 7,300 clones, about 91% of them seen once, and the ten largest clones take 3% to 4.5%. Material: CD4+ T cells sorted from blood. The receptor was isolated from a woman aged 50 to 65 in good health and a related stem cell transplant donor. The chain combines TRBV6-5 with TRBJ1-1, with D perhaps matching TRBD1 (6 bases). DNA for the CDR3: TGTGCCAGCACTCCACAGGGAACCTACACTGAAGCTTTCTTT. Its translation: CASTPQGTYTEAFF.